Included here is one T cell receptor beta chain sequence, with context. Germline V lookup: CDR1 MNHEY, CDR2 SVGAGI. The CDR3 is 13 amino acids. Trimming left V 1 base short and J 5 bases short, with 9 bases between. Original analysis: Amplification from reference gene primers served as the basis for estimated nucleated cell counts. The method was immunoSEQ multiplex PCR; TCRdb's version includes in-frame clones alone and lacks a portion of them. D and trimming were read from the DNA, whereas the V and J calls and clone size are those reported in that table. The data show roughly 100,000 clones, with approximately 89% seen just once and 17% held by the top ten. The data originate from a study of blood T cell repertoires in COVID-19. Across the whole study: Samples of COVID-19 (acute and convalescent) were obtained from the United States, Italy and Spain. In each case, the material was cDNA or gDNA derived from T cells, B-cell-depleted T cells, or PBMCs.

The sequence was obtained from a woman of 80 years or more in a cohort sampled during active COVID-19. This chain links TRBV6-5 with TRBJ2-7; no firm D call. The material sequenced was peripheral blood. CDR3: CASSYLGRDEQYF. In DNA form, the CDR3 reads TGTGCCAGCAGTTACTTGGGTCGGGACGAGCAGTACTTC.